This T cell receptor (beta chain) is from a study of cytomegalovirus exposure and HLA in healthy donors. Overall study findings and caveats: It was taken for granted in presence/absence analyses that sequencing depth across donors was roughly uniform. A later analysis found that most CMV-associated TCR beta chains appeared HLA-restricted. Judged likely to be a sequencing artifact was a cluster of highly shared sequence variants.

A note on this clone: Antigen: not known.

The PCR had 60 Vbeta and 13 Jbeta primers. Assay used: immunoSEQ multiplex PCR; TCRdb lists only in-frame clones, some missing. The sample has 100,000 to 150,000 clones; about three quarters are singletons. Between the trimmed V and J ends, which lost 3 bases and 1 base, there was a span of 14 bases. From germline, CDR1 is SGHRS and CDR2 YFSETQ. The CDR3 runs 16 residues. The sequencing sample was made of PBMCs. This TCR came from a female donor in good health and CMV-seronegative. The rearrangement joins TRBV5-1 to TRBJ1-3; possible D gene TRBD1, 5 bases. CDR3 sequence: CASSSTAQTSGNTIYF. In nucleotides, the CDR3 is TGCGCCAGCAGCTCGACAGCCCAGACGTCTGGAAACACCATATATTTT.